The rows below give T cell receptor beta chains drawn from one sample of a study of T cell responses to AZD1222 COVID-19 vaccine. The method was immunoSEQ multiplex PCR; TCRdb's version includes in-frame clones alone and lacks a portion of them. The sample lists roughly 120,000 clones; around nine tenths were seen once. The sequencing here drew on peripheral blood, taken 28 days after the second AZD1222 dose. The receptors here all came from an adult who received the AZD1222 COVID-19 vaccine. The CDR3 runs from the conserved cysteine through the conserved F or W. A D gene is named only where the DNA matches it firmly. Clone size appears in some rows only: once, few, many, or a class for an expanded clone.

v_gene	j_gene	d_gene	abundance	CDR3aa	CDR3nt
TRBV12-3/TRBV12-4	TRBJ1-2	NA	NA	CASSSIYGYTF	TGTGCCAGCAGTTCAATCTATGGCTACACCTTC
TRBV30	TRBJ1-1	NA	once	CAWRGLGTEAFF	TGTGCCTGGAGGGGGCTCGGCACTGAAGCTTTCTTT
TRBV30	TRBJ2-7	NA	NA	CAYTQGGQSYEQYF	TGTGCCTACACCCAAGGGGGGCAATCCTACGAGCAGTACTTC
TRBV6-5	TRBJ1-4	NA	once	CASRKGRRDEKLFF	TGTGCCAGCAGAAAGGGGCGGCGAGATGAAAAACTGTTTTTT
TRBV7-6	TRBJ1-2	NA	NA	CASSLASGGYGYTF	TGTGCCAGCAGCTTAGCCTCGGGTGGCTATGGCTACACCTTC
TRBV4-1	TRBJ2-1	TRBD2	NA	CASSHLAGEINEQFF	TGCGCCAGCAGCCACCTAGCGGGAGAAATCAATGAGCAGTTCTTC
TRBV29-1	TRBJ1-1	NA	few	CSVRLGTEAFF	TGCAGCGTTAGATTGGGCACTGAAGCTTTCTTT
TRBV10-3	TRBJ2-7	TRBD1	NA	CAITGGSYEQYF	TGTGCCATCACAGGGGGATCGTACGAGCAGTACTTC
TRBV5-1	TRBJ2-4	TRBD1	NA	CASSERTGTGGNIQYF	TGCGCCAGCAGCGAGCGGACCGGGACAGGGGGAAACATTCAGTACTTC
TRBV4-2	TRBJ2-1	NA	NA	CASSQVQNEQFF	TGTGCCAGCAGCCAAGTTCAGAATGAGCAGTTCTTC
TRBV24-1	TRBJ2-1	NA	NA	CATSDGWGSRNEQFF	TGTGCCACCAGTGATGGGTGGGGTTCCCGAAATGAGCAGTTCTTC
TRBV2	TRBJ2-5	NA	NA	CASNRPEFGQETQYF	TGTGCCAGCAATCGGCCTGAGTTCGGGCAAGAGACCCAGTACTTC
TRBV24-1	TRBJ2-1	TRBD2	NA	CATSDFTSGRAHEQFF	TGTGCCACCAGTGATTTTACTAGCGGGAGGGCCCATGAGCAGTTCTTC
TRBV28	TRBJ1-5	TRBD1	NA	CASSVGQGSNQPQHF	TGTGCCAGCAGTGTAGGACAGGGTAGCAATCAGCCCCAGCATTTT
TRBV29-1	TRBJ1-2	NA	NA	CSVESAGSYGYTF	TGCAGCGTTGAAAGCGCCGGGAGCTATGGCTACACCTTC
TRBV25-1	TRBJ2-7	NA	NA	CASSVYYEQYF	TGTGCCAGCAGTGTCTATTACGAGCAGTACTTC
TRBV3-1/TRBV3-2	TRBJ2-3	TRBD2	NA	CASSSGLSGTDTQYF	TGTGCCAGCAGCTCGGGACTTAGCGGGACAGATACGCAGTATTTT
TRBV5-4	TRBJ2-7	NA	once	CASSFGVSAGYEQYF	TGTGCCAGCAGCTTCGGGGTTTCCGCGGGCTACGAGCAGTACTTC
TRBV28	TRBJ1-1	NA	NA	CASSPPWSTEAFF	TGTGCCAGCAGTCCGCCTTGGAGCACTGAAGCTTTCTTT
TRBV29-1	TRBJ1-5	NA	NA	CSEERRGLGPQHF	TGCAGCGAAGAACGCAGGGGCCTTGGGCCCCAGCATTTT
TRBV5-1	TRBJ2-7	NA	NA	CASSLATGTVSYEQYF	TGCGCCAGCAGCTTGGCCACCGGGACTGTTTCCTACGAGCAGTACTTC
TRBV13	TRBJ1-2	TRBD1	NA	CASSTQDRGLSYGYTF	TGTGCCAGCAGCACCCAGGACAGGGGGCTTTCCTATGGCTACACCTTC
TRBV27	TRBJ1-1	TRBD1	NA	CASNRDRVYGTEAFF	TGTGCCAGCAACCGGGACAGGGTATATGGGACTGAAGCTTTCTTT
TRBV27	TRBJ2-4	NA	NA	CASSPLMGAIQNIQYF	TGTGCCAGCAGTCCCTTGATGGGGGCGATCCAAAACATTCAGTACTTC
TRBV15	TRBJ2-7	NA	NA	CATSRGGSYEQYF	TGTGCCACCAGCAGGGGAGGTTCCTACGAGCAGTACTTC
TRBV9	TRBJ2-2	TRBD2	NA	CASSSRLAGYTGELFF	TGTGCCAGCAGCTCCCGACTAGCGGGATACACCGGGGAGCTGTTTTTT
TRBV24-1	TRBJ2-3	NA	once	CATSEQAGGKDTQYF	TGTGCCACCAGTGAACAGGCCGGCGGCAAAGATACGCAGTATTTT
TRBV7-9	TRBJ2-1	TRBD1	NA	CASSLETGWNEQFF	TGTGCCAGCAGCTTAGAGACAGGGTGGAATGAGCAGTTCTTC
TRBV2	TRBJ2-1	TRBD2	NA	CASDLLAGGDNEQFF	TGTGCCAGCGATTTACTAGCGGGAGGGGACAATGAGCAGTTCTTC